The 21 T cell receptor beta chains in this list originate from one sample, sequenced in a study of chemoradiotherapy in HPV16-positive cancers. Using immunoSEQ multiplex PCR, the repertoire was profiled, and TCRdb retains in-frame clones only, with some absent. In the table there are roughly 16,000 clones, approximately 75% of which are singletons. This material was obtained from a patient who underwent chemoradiotherapy. These receptors came from a human donor with HPV-associated anogenital cancer.

V and J are TRBV18 and TRBJ1-3, with a tentative D call TRBD1 (6 bases). Germline CDR1 reads KGHSH; CDR2 reads LQKENI. Trimming stripped 1 base from V and 5 bases from J, with 18 bases between. CDR3 length: 17 residues. CDR3 DNA: TGTGCCAGCTCACCACAACAGGGCGCCCCTACGAGAAACACCATATATTTT. It specifies CASSPQQGAPTRNTIYF. The full variable domain, with the rest looked up from reference TRBV18 and TRBJ1-3, is NAGVMQNPRHLVRRRGQEARLRCSPMKGHSHVYWYRQLPEEGLKFMVYLQKENIIDESGMPKERFSAEFPKEGPSILRIQQVVRGDSAAYFCASSPQQGAPTRNTIYFGEGSWLTVV.

The chain employs TRBV30 and TRBJ2-1; D gene unclear. This CDR3 is built from 15 residues. V lost 0 bases and J lost 5, with 14 bases in between. Germline-derived CDR1 and CDR2 are GTSNPN and SVGIG (reference sequence). CDR3 bases: TGTGCCTGGAGTGTAGGGCTTATACTAAACAATGAGCAGTTCTTC. This encodes CAWSVGLILNNEQFF.

V and J are TRBV28 and TRBJ2-7; D is unclear. The germline V gene encodes CDR1 MDHEN and CDR2 SYDVKM. V lost 3 bases and J lost 3, with 12 bases in between. The CDR3 contains 14 residues. CDR3 in amino acids: CASSLGARSYEQYF. DNA for the CDR3: TGTGCCAGCAGTTTGGGCGCACGGAGCTACGAGCAGTACTTC.

The chain recombines TRBV15 with TRBJ1-1; D is undetermined. This CDR3 spans 14 amino acids. CDR1 is LNHNV and CDR2 is YYDKDF in the germline V gene (reference sequence). V shed 0 bases and J shed 3 bases, with 8 bases lying between them. The CDR3 region is CATSRDLWDTEAFF. CDR3 coding DNA: TGTGCCACCAGCAGAGATTTATGGGACACTGAAGCTTTCTTT.

V gene TRBV9 combines with J gene TRBJ1-6; no reliable D call. Trimming left V 2 bases short and J 6 bases short, with 9 bases between. The CDR3 covers 14 residues. The germline CDR1 and CDR2 sequences are SGDLS and YYNGEE. CDR3 loop: CASSVGDPNSPLHF. The CDR3 coding sequence is TGTGCCAGCAGCGTTGGAGACCCTAATTCACCCCTCCACTTT.

The chain is built from TRBV7-8 and TRBJ2-5, with D possibly TRBD2 on 5 matching bases. Per germline, CDR1 SGHVS and CDR2 FQNEAQ. This CDR3 has 13 residues. V gave up 5 bases and J gave up 5 bases, with 12 bases separating them. CDR3 sequence (DNA): TGTGCCAGCAGCACTAGGCTGGACGAGACCCAGTACTTC. This encodes CASSTRLDETQYF.

In this sample, this clone turned up a few times. The rearrangement joins TRBV6-5 to TRBJ1-5, with 7 positions matching TRBD1. This CDR3 region has 14 residues. Trimming at V came to 6 bases and at J to 4 bases, leaving 6 bases not matched to a gene. Germline assignment: CDR1 MNHEY and CDR2 SVGAGI. The CDR3 nucleotides read TGTGCCAGCAGACTACGACAGGGAAATCAGCCCCAGCATTTT. Protein product: CASRLRQGNQPQHF.

This clone was seen once. The chain links TRBV4-2 to TRBJ2-1; TRBD1 is a possible D gene (5 bases). CDR3 length: 15 amino acids. Germline V CDR1 and CDR2: LGHNA, YNFKEQ. Trimming pared 0 bases from V and 9 bases from J, leaving 15 bases between. CDR3 sequence: CASSQELRVGREQFF. The CDR3 DNA sequence: TGTGCCAGCAGCCAAGAGCTCAGGGTGGGGCGTGAGCAGTTCTTC.

The chain combines TRBV13 with TRBJ1-2; D ambiguous. The germline V and J ends were trimmed by 5 bases and 1 base, with 8 bases remaining between them. Germline V gene sequence: CDR1 PRHDT, CDR2 FYEKMQ (reference sequence). The CDR3 runs to 13 residues. As DNA, the CDR3 is TGTGCCAGCAGCCGGCGAAATAACTATGGCTACACCTTC. Protein: CASSRRNNYGYTF.

This clone appeared a single time. The gene calls are TRBV7-8 and TRBJ1-2, with D unclear. Germline CDR1 SGHVS, CDR2 FQNEAQ. V was shortened by 7 bases and J by 3 bases, with 15 bases between the two germline ends. The CDR3 spans 14 residues. The CDR3 nucleotides are TGTGCCAGCACCTCGAAGCGGGATGACTATGGCTACACCTTC. Translated, it gives CASTSKRDDYGYTF.

V and J are TRBV2 and TRBJ2-7; 9 nucleotides agree with TRBD1. Germline V CDR1 and CDR2: SNHLY, FYNNEI. V shed 5 bases and J 12 bases; nucleotides not matched to a gene: 11. The CDR3 has 13 residues. DNA for the CDR3: TGTGCCAGCAGTCCCCTCGATCGGGACAGGGCGTACTTC. The encoded protein is CASSPLDRDRAYF.

This chain links TRBV5-4 with TRBJ2-1; the D is unclear. Trimming took 4 bases from V and 9 from J, leaving 8 bases between them. Germline CDR1 reads SGHNT; CDR2 reads YYREEE (reference sequence). CDR3 size: 11 residues. CDR3 nucleotides: TGTGCCAGCAGCCTCACGAGTGAGCAGTTCTTC. As protein: CASSLTSEQFF.

The chain joins TRBV7-2 to TRBJ2-2, with D possibly being TRBD1 (6 bases). CDR1 SGHTA and CDR2 FQGNSA come from the germline V gene. The V end lost 0 bases, the J end lost 2 bases, and 10 bases lay between the germline ends. This CDR3 has 16 residues. Written as DNA, the CDR3 is TGTGCCAGCAGCTTAGCAGGGGGTCGAAACACCGGGGAGCTGTTTTTT. Amino acids: CASSLAGGRNTGELFF.

A few counts support this clone. J is TRBJ1-6 and V is TRBV28; TRBD1 aligns across 9 bases. CDR3 length equals 14 residues. Trimming removed 5 bases from V and 9 bases from J; junction bases left unmatched: 5. Germline V gives CDR1 MDHEN, CDR2 SYDVKM. This chain's CDR3 is CASSPGQGGSPLHF. The CDR3 DNA sequence: TGTGCCAGCAGTCCGGGACAGGGTGGTTCACCCCTCCACTTT.

The rearrangement links TRBV4-1 to TRBJ2-1; 7 bases line up with TRBD2. The CDR3 runs to 14 residues. V lost 2 bases and J lost 4; bases outside the gene matches: 2. Germline CDR1 and CDR2: MGHRA and YSYEKL. The CDR3 loop reads CASSQSGDYNEQFF. In DNA, the CDR3 is TGCGCCAGCAGCCAAAGCGGGGATTACAATGAGCAGTTCTTC.

The rearrangement joins TRBV5-6 to TRBJ2-3; TRBD2 matches at 14 bases. Germline trimming cut 0 bases from V and 0 bases from J; bases unmatched to any gene: 6. The V gene's germline CDR1 is SGHDT and CDR2 YYEEEE. The CDR3 contains 19 residues. As DNA, the CDR3 is TGTGCCAGCAGCTTGGGACTAGCGGGGGGGCATTACAGCACAGATACGCAGTATTTT. It is translated as CASSLGLAGGHYSTDTQYF.

This CDR3 is CASSPPLRDRAGELFF. CDR3 DNA sequence: TGTGCCAGCAGTCCGCCTCTGAGGGACAGGGCCGGGGAGCTGTTTTTT. V gene TRBV28 combines with J gene TRBJ2-2; TRBD1 matches at 9 bases. The CDR3 is 16 residues long. V dropped 5 bases and J dropped 6; count of bases not matched to a gene: 10. Germline V gene sequence: CDR1 MDHEN, CDR2 SYDVKM.

The chain recombines TRBV28 with TRBJ1-2; 7 bases line up with TRBD1. The CDR3 consists of 14 residues. The J segment lost 7 bases and the V segment lost 8 bases, leaving 13 bases of the junction unmatched. Germline loops: CDR1 MDHEN, CDR2 SYDVKM. The DNA for the CDR3 is TGTGCCAGCTACAGTTATAACAGGGGCGGTGGCTACACCTTC. It specifies CASYSYNRGGGYTF.

The chain carries TRBV4-3 and TRBJ1-5; D may be TRBD1 (5 bases). This CDR3 region has 16 residues. CDR1 is LGHNA, CDR2 YSLEER, per germline. Trimming left V 4 bases short and J 3 bases short, with 16 bases between. CDR3 DNA: TGCGCCAGCAGCCCCCGGCACAGGACCTCCAATCAGCCCCAGCATTTT. Translated, it gives CASSPRHRTSNQPQHF.

This clone has only a few counts. This chain links TRBV10-3 with TRBJ2-3, with TRBD2 matching 7 bases. The J segment lost 1 base and the V segment lost 9 bases, leaving 7 bases of the junction unmatched. The CDR3 runs to 14 residues. Per germline, CDR1 ENHRY and CDR2 SYGVKD. CDR3 in amino acids: CAIRSSGGTDTQYF. CDR3 DNA: TGTGCCATTCGGTCTAGCGGTGGCACAGATACGCAGTATTTT.

The V and J genes are TRBV11-3 and TRBJ2-1; a weak D match, TRBD1 (6 bases). V lost 1 base, J lost 0 bases, and 16 bases lay in between. Germline V lookup: CDR1 SGHNT, CDR2 YENEEA. This CDR3 is built from 18 residues. Here the CDR3 reads CASSLGLTGISSYNEQFF. CDR3 in DNA: TGTGCCAGCAGCTTAGGCCTAACAGGGATTAGCTCCTACAATGAGCAGTTCTTC.